These 22 T cell receptor beta chains came from one sample sequenced in a study of blood T cell repertoires in COVID-19. Produced via immunoSEQ multiplex PCR; TCRdb's table is partial and in-frame only. The sample includes over 95,000 clones, approximately 79% of them seen just once. Sequencing was done on a sample of peripheral blood. These receptors all come from a woman of 80 years or more with active or convalescent COVID-19.

This sequence joins TRBV9 and TRBJ1-1, with TRBD1 matching over 7 bases. The CDR3 covers 12 residues. Germline trimming cut 0 bases from V and 9 bases from J; bases unmatched to any gene: 2. Germline V gene data show CDR1 as SGDLS and CDR2 as YYNGEE. The CDR3 here is CASSVDRGQAFF. DNA for the CDR3: TGTGCCAGCAGCGTAGACAGGGGACAAGCTTTCTTT. The variable domain in full, completed from reference TRBV9 and TRBJ1-1, reads DSGVTQTPKHLITATGQRVTLRCSPRSGDLSVYWYQQSLDQGLQFLIQYYNGEERAKGNILERFSAQQFPDLHSELNLSSLELGDSALYFCASSVDRGQAFFGQGTRLTVV.

This chain links TRBV6-1 with TRBJ1-4; D may be TRBD1 (6 bases). The CDR3 covers 18 residues. CDR1 MNHNS and CDR2 SASEGT come from the germline V gene. Deletions cut 4 bases from V and 7 bases from J, with 25 bases between. In DNA, the CDR3 is TGTGCCAGCAGTGGGCGAGGACAGCCAGGGTTCTCTCTTGAAAAACTGTTTTTT. Protein: CASSGRGQPGFSLEKLFF.

V gene TRBV7-2 combines with J gene TRBJ2-7; the D gene is possibly TRBD1 (7 bases). Trimming took 5 bases from V and 7 from J, leaving 21 bases between them. Germline values: CDR1 SGHTA, CDR2 FQGNSA. This CDR3 spans 15 amino acids. In DNA, the CDR3 is TGTGCCAGCAGCCGGGAGACAGGGCGGTCACGGGAGCAGTACTTC. Translation: CASSRETGRSREQYF.

CDR3 sequence reads: CATSDPVASGTYNEQFF. DNA for the CDR3: TGTGCCACCAGTGACCCCGTGGCTAGCGGGACCTACAATGAGCAGTTCTTC. The chain combines TRBV24-1 with TRBJ2-1, with 9 bases fitting TRBD2. The CDR3 totals 17 residues. The trim removed 4 bases at V and 2 bases at J, leaving 8 bases unmatched. Germline V gene data show CDR1 as KGHDR and CDR2 as SFDVKD.

The chain combines TRBV9 with TRBJ2-1, with a weak D call TRBD2 (6 bases). Trimming shortened V by 0 bases and J by 10 bases, and 26 bases separated the two germline ends. The CDR3 runs to 18 residues. Per germline, CDR1 SGDLS and CDR2 YYNGEE. The CDR3 DNA sequence: TGTGCCAGCAGCGTAGGAGATTCCGGGACTCCCTCGGCGTGGGAGCAGTTCTTC. Protein: CASSVGDSGTPSAWEQFF.

The V gene is TRBV6-2 or TRBV6-3, the J gene TRBJ2-1, with D tentatively TRBD2 (6 bases). The germline V gene encodes CDR1 MNHEY and CDR2 SVGEGT. V lost 3 bases, J lost 0 bases, and 9 bases lay in between. The CDR3 runs to 15 residues. As DNA, the CDR3 is TGTGCCAGCAGTTATGCGGGGAGCTCCTACAATGAGCAGTTCTTC. It specifies CASSYAGSSYNEQFF.

The CDR3 sequence: CASRISGGPTEAFF. DNA for the CDR3: TGTGCCAGCCGCATATCGGGGGGTCCTACTGAAGCTTTCTTT. The chain combines TRBV7-2 with TRBJ1-1, with TRBD1 as a possible D gene (5 bases). V dropped 8 bases and J dropped 5 bases, with 18 bases sitting between them. This CDR3 contains 14 residues. Germline values: CDR1 SGHTA, CDR2 FQGNSA.

The chain links TRBV19 to TRBJ2-5; TRBD2 agrees at 7 bases. The germline gives CDR1 LNHDA, CDR2 SQIVND (reference sequence). The V gene end was trimmed by 4 bases and the J gene end by 7 bases; junction bases not matched to a gene: 12. The CDR3 totals 15 residues. CDR3 in amino acids: CASSRRLAAGVTQYF. DNA of the CDR3: TGTGCCAGTAGTAGGAGGCTAGCGGCTGGGGTGACCCAGTACTTC. Full variable domain (outside the CDR3, taken from reference TRBV19 and TRBJ2-5): DGGITQSPKYLFRKEGQNVTLSCEQNLNHDAMYWYRQDPGQGLRLIYYSQIVNDFQKGDIAEGYSVSREKKESFPLTVTSAQKNPTAFYLCASSRRLAAGVTQYFGPGTRLLVL.

The rearrangement uses TRBV5-4 and TRBJ2-1; 7 bases line up with TRBD2. The length of the CDR3 is 17 residues. Trimming took 3 bases from V and 2 from J; bases not matched to a gene: 11. In germline, CDR1 is SGHNT, CDR2 YYREEE (reference sequence). The CDR3 here is CASSSGGLRYTYNEQFF. CDR3 sequence (DNA): TGTGCCAGCAGCTCGGGAGGATTACGGTACACCTACAATGAGCAGTTCTTC.

The V and J genes are TRBV6-1 and TRBJ2-7; D is unclear. The germline V gene encodes CDR1 MNHNS and CDR2 SASEGT. This CDR3 has 14 residues. The V end lost 1 base, the J end lost 3 bases, and 10 bases lay between the germline ends. The chain's CDR3 is CASSEGTRSYEQYF. CDR3 coding DNA: TGTGCCAGCAGTGAAGGCACACGGAGCTACGAGCAGTACTTC.

This CDR3 reads CASARGGHMSDTQYF. In DNA form, the CDR3 reads TGTGCCAGCGCTCGAGGAGGGCATATGTCAGATACGCAGTATTTT. The chain joins TRBV9 to TRBJ2-3; maybe TRBD2 (6 bases). The germline V gene encodes CDR1 SGDLS and CDR2 YYNGEE. This CDR3 has 15 residues. Trimming stripped 7 bases from V and 4 bases from J, with 19 bases between.

This clone was detected only a few times. V and J are TRBV18 and TRBJ1-2, with D hard to call. Trimming left V 3 bases short and J 2 bases short, with 13 bases between. Germline values: CDR1 KGHSH, CDR2 LQKENI. The CDR3 has 15 amino acids. The CDR3 loop reads CASSPSSTPNYGYTF. CDR3 in DNA: TGTGCCAGCTCACCGAGCTCTACGCCCAACTATGGCTACACCTTC.

The rearrangement joins TRBV5-8 to TRBJ1-2, with TRBD1 matching 7 bases. Losses at the gene ends were 4 bases for V and 5 bases for J; bases not matched to a gene: 5. CDR1 and CDR2 (germline): SGHTS, YDEGEE. The CDR3 contains 13 residues. The CDR3 reads CASSPSRGYGYTF. The CDR3 DNA is TGTGCCAGCAGCCCCAGCAGGGGGTATGGCTACACCTTC.

The chain recombines TRBV6-5 with TRBJ2-1, with D possibly TRBD2 on 6 matching bases. Per germline, CDR1 MNHEY and CDR2 SVGAGI. This CDR3 comprises 11 residues. Trimming shortened V by 8 bases and J by 8 bases, and 10 bases separated the two germline ends. The CDR3 nucleotides read TGTGCCAGCGGGGACTTAGATGAGCAGTTCTTC. Translation gives CASGDLDEQFF.

This clone was detected a few times. The genes are TRBV6-5 and TRBJ1-2, with TRBD1 matching over 9 bases. The CDR3 length is 14 residues. Germline V lookup: CDR1 MNHEY, CDR2 SVGAGI. The junction had 5 bases not matched to a gene; V was cut back by 6 bases and J by 3 bases. CDR3 DNA sequence: TGTGCCAGCAGGACAGGGGGTAGTGACTATGGCTACACCTTC. As protein: CASRTGGSDYGYTF.

The J gene is TRBJ2-1, the V gene TRBV27, with a weak D call TRBD2 (5 bases). The germline gives CDR1 MNHEY, CDR2 SMNVEV (reference sequence). The V end lost 5 bases, the J end lost 8 bases, and 16 bases lay between the germline ends. This CDR3 contains 14 residues. As DNA, the CDR3 is TGTGCCAGCAGTCTAGCTGTTTTTTTCGATGAGCAGTTCTTC. This encodes CASSLAVFFDEQFF.

The chain links TRBV19 to TRBJ2-1, with 11 nucleotides matching TRBD2. V was clipped by 4 bases and J by 5 bases; unmatched bases: 10. The CDR3 is 17 amino acids. Germline loops: CDR1 LNHDA, CDR2 SQIVND (reference sequence). The CDR3 is CASSTRLAGNLNNEQFF. CDR3 sequence (DNA): TGTGCCAGTAGTACCCGACTAGCGGGAAACCTGAACAATGAGCAGTTCTTC.

The CDR3 sequence: CASNGLGNGYTF. The CDR3 DNA follows: TGTGCCAGCAACGGCCTGGGCAATGGCTACACCTTC. The rearrangement uses TRBV28 and TRBJ1-2; D gene ambiguous. CDR1 and CDR2 (germline): MDHEN, SYDVKM. The length of the CDR3 is 12 residues. V dropped 7 bases and J dropped 6 bases, with 12 bases sitting between them.

The rearrangement uses TRBV5-4 and TRBJ2-3; 9 positions agree with TRBD1. Germline CDR1 is SGHNT and CDR2 is YYREEE (reference sequence). V was pared by 9 bases and J by 2 bases, with 10 bases of the junction left unmatched. The CDR3 contains 15 residues. CDR3 region: CATQLRDRDTDTQYF. DNA of the CDR3: TGTGCCACCCAGCTTAGGGACAGGGACACAGATACGCAGTATTTT. The variable domain in full, completed from reference TRBV5-4 and TRBJ2-3, reads ETGVTQSPTHLIKTRGQQVTLRCSSQSGHNTVSWYQQALGQGPQFIFQYYREEENGRGNFPPRFSGLQFPNYSSELNVNALELDDSALYLCATQLRDRDTDTQYFGPGTRLTVL.

For the CDR3, the DNA is TGTGCCAGCAGTTATAGCCGGGACTACGGCGAGCAGTTCTTC. Protein sequence: CASSYSRDYGEQFF. J is TRBJ2-1 and V is TRBV6-4; 7 bases map to TRBD2. J lost 10 bases, V lost 5 bases, and 11 bases had no gene match. Germline CDR1 MRHNA, CDR2 SNTAGT. This CDR3 region has 14 residues.

This sequence joins TRBV19 and TRBJ1-5; D is possibly TRBD1 (5 bases). CDR3 length: 15 amino acids. CDR1 is LNHDA and CDR2 is SQIVND in the germline V gene (reference sequence). Trimming shortened V by 3 bases and J by 7 bases, and 16 bases separated the two germline ends. CDR3 in DNA: TGTGCCAGTAGTATCGACAGACAACCTTGGCAGCCCCAGCATTTT. Amino acids: CASSIDRQPWQPQHF. The variable domain in full, completed from reference TRBV19 and TRBJ1-5, reads DGGITQSPKYLFRKEGQNVTLSCEQNLNHDAMYWYRQDPGQGLRLIYYSQIVNDFQKGDIAEGYSVSREKKESFPLTVTSAQKNPTAFYLCASSIDRQPWQPQHFGDGTRLSIL.

In nucleotides, the CDR3 is TGTGCCAGCCAACTAGGTCGAGAGACCCAGTACTTC. Translating gives CASQLGRETQYF. The genes are TRBV28 and TRBJ2-5, with D possibly being TRBD2 (5 bases). The CDR3 length is 12 residues. CDR1 is MDHEN, CDR2 SYDVKM, per germline. V lost 8 bases, J lost 4 bases, and 11 bases lay in between.